This T cell receptor beta chain was sequenced during a study of cytomegalovirus exposure and HLA in healthy donors. Whole-study results and caveats: Researchers counted some 150 TCR beta chains as cytomegalovirus-associated.

Germline V gene lookup returns CDR1 SGDLS and CDR2 YYNGEE. The CDR3 runs to 13 residues. Trimming left V 0 bases short and J 8 bases short, with 11 bases between. Details on this clone: Antigen unknown.

Measured with immunoSEQ multiplex PCR; TCRdb has only the in-frame clones, and not every one. The sample yields 70,000 to 90,000 clones, around 85% seen once. This rearrangement joins TRBV9 to TRBJ1-2; weak D call: TRBD1 (5 bases). The specimen was PBMCs. The source of this sequence is a man aged 30 to 45 in good health and CMV-seronegative. This chain's CDR3 is CASSVGGGGGYTF. In nucleotides, the CDR3 is TGTGCCAGCAGCGTAGGCGGGGGTGGAGGCTACACCTTC.